These T cell receptor beta chains were read from a single sample in a study of T-cell memory formation after mild COVID-19. Each CDR3 protein gets one entry after TCRdb re-called the 5' RACE reads with MiXCR. The data show almost 550,000 distinct CDR3 sequences, roughly 20% seen once. Sequencing input: PBMCs or a T cell subset sorted from them (not recorded which). Receptor source: an adult woman who had mild COVID-19 (a few samples of this study predate the infection). Cell type and time point are not known. Each CDR3 is given with its conserved first and last residue. The D gene is left open where the match is weak. The listing skips clone size in some rows; elsewhere it reads once, few, many or a size class.

clone_size d_call j_call v_call cdr3_nt cdr3_aa
few TRBD1 TRBJ1-1 TRBV20-1 TGCAGTGCTAGGGACCGGGACAGGGGCCTTTTGAACACTGAAGCTTTCTTT CSARDRDRGLLNTEAFF
NA NA TRBJ2-7 TRBV6-1 TGTGCCAGCAGTGAGGCAGGGATGGTACTCGGAGCCTACGAGCAGTACTTC CASSEAGMVLGAYEQYF
many TRBD2 TRBJ2-2 TRBV6-5 TGTGCCAGCAGTTACTCCTATACTCTAGCGGGAGTGACCGGGGAGCTGTTTTTT CASSYSYTLAGVTGELFF
NA TRBD1 TRBJ2-5 TRBV24-1 TGTGCCACCAGTGGTAGGGACAGGGCGATCCAGTACTTC CATSGRDRAIQYF
few TRBD1 TRBJ1-4 TRBV5-5 TGTGCCAGCAGCAAGGCCGGGACAGGGAAGGAAAAACTGTTTTTT CASSKAGTGKEKLFF
few NA TRBJ2-2 TRBV5-5 TGTGCCAGCCGTATTCTCGGGCAAAACACCGGGGAGCTGTTTTTT CASRILGQNTGELFF
NA NA TRBJ2-1 TRBV11-1 TGTGCCAGCAGCCACCTTAGGGAAAAGCAGTTCTTC CASSHLREKQFF
NA NA TRBJ1-5 TRBV5-5 TGTGCCAGCAGCTTTGGAGTCGGGTATTATAGCAATCAGCCCCAGCATTTT CASSFGVGYYSNQPQHF
NA NA TRBJ1-5 TRBV24-1 TGTGCCACCAGTGACGGGACGGTTAATCAGCCCCAGCATTTT CATSDGTVNQPQHF
NA TRBD1 TRBJ2-1 TRBV6-6 TGTGCCAGCAGCCAACAGGGGGACAATGAGCAGTTCTTC CASSQQGDNEQFF
few NA TRBJ2-7 TRBV5-1 TGCGCCAGCAGCCGAATTGACGGAGGCTCCTACGAGCAGTACTTC CASSRIDGGSYEQYF
few TRBD1 TRBJ1-2 TRBV2 TGTGCCAGCAGTGAAGCGGGCAGGGGGCATAGTGGCTACACCTTC CASSEAGRGHSGYTF
few TRBD1 TRBJ2-1 TRBV2 TGTGCCAGCAGTGAACGGGACAGGGGAGGAAATGAGCAGTTCTTC CASSERDRGGNEQFF
NA NA TRBJ1-3 TRBV10-3 TGTGCCATCAGCTTTTCGACCGGGGACACCATATATTTT CAISFSTGDTIYF
NA TRBD2 TRBJ2-1 TRBV6-6 TGTGCCAGCAGTTTCCTAGCGGCGAATGAGCAGTTCTTC CASSFLAANEQFF
once NA TRBJ2-3 TRBV12-3/TRBV12-4 TGTGCCAGCAGTTTAGGGCTACCTACAGATACGCAGTATTTT CASSLGLPTDTQYF
NA NA TRBJ2-1 TRBV20-1 TGCAGTGCTAGAGGGCTAAATACGTACAATGAGCAGTTCTTC CSARGLNTYNEQFF
NA TRBD2 TRBJ2-2 TRBV19 TGTGCCAGTCCCGGACTAGCGGGGAACACCGGGGAGCTGTTTTTT CASPGLAGNTGELFF
NA NA TRBJ1-1 TRBV11-3 TGTGCCAGCAGCTTAACGGGAACCAGGGGGAACACTGAAGCTTTCTTT CASSLTGTRGNTEAFF
NA TRBD1 TRBJ1-2 TRBV12-3/TRBV12-4 TGTGCCAGCAGTCCTCAGGGGGACTATGGCTACACCTTC CASSPQGDYGYTF
few TRBD2 TRBJ2-3 TRBV12-3/TRBV12-4 TGTGCCAGCACGGGGGGGTACACAGATACGCAGTATTTT CASTGGYTDTQYF
few TRBD1 TRBJ1-5 TRBV5-1 TGCGCCAGCAGCTCTGGTCGACAGGGCGGGGAGATCTATAGCAATCAGCCCCAGCATTTT CASSSGRQGGEIYSNQPQHF
many NA TRBJ2-1 TRBV29-1 TGCAGCGTTGAATCCCCTATCTACAATGAGCAGTTCTTC CSVESPIYNEQFF
few TRBD1 TRBJ2-2 TRBV7-6 TGTGCCAGCAGCTCATACCAGAGCCTGACAGGGGCAGACGGGGAGCTGTTTTTT CASSSYQSLTGADGELFF
NA NA TRBJ1-1 TRBV3-1 TGTGCCAGCAGCCCACCCAACCCCGGCACTGAAGCTTTCTTT CASSPPNPGTEAFF
NA TRBD2 TRBJ2-7 TRBV27 TGTGCCAGCAGTTTGGAGCCTAGCGGCTCCTACGAGCAGTACTTC CASSLEPSGSYEQYF
NA TRBD1 TRBJ2-5 TRBV10-3 TGTGCCATCAGTGAGTCCCCAGGGGGCGCGGAGACCCAGTACTTC CAISESPGGAETQYF
few TRBD2 TRBJ2-7 TRBV4-3 TGCGCCAGCAGCCAAGAACCCACTAGCGACTACGAGCAGTACTTC CASSQEPTSDYEQYF
NA NA TRBJ1-1 TRBV5-6 TGTGCCAGCAGCTTGCTCGGGTCCGACACTGAAGCTTTCTTT CASSLLGSDTEAFF
NA TRBD1 TRBJ1-2 TRBV7-9 TGTGCCAGCAGCTCGGGACAGGCCTGCACCTTC CASSSGQACTF
once NA TRBJ2-1 TRBV15 TGTGCCACCACCCACTCCGACCTAAATGAGCAGTTCTTC CATTHSDLNEQFF
NA NA TRBJ2-4 TRBV30 TGTGCCTGGAGTAAAGTGGGACTGTGGAGGGCATTGGCCAAAAACATTCAGTACTTC CAWSKVGLWRALAKNIQYF
few NA TRBJ1-2 TRBV24-1 TGTGCCACCAGTGACACCGACACGTATGGCTACACCTTC CATSDTDTYGYTF
NA TRBD2 TRBJ2-5 TRBV12-3/TRBV12-4 TGTGCCAGCAGTTTTCGCGGGAGGCTGCGGCAGACCCAGTACTTC CASSFRGRLRQTQYF
few TRBD2 TRBJ2-7 TRBV28 TGTGCCAGCAGTCCTCCTACTAGCGGGAGCGAGCAGTACTTC CASSPPTSGSEQYF
NA NA TRBJ2-6 TRBV5-4 TGTGCCAGCAAAGATATGGGAACCGGGGCCAACGTCCTGACTTTC CASKDMGTGANVLTF
NA NA TRBJ1-1 TRBV6-6 TGTGCCAGCAGTTACTCGGGTGTCGGGAACACTGAAGCTTTCTTT CASSYSGVGNTEAFF
NA TRBD2 TRBJ2-2 TRBV7-3 TGTGCCAGCAGCCCCAGGGGACTAGCGGCCACCAGGGTGACCGGGGAGCTGTTTTTT CASSPRGLAATRVTGELFF
many NA TRBJ2-5 TRBV5-1 TGCGCCAGCAGCCGTTCCCAAGAGACCCAGTACTTC CASSRSQETQYF
NA TRBD1 TRBJ1-5 TRBV20-1 TGCAGTGCCCTTCAGGGGGGGGCGAGCAATCAGCCCCAGCATTTT CSALQGGASNQPQHF
few TRBD1 TRBJ1-2 TRBV29-1 TGCAGCGTCCATATCCCGCACCGGGACAGGGGTGAGGGCTACACCTTC CSVHIPHRDRGEGYTF
few TRBD1 TRBJ2-1 TRBV24-1 TGTGCCACCAGTGATTCCGAATTGGGGGACAGGAACAATGAGCAGTTCTTC CATSDSELGDRNNEQFF
NA NA TRBJ2-4 TRBV7-2 TGTGCCAGCAGCTTAGTAGTCCTTAAGGGCATTCAGTACTTC CASSLVVLKGIQYF
NA NA TRBJ1-3 TRBV5-1 TGCGCCAGCAGCTTGATGGTCAACAGGGAGGACACCATATATTTT CASSLMVNREDTIYF
NA NA TRBJ1-1 TRBV7-9 TGTGCCAGCAGCTTACCCAACAGGGCCGGCACTGAAGCTTTCTTT CASSLPNRAGTEAFF
few TRBD2 TRBJ2-3 TRBV2 TGTGCCAGCAGTGGATTCCGGGGCGGGAGGTATTTT CASSGFRGGRYF
NA NA TRBJ1-2 TRBV7-6 TGTGCCAGCAGCTCCTTGGGGAAACCGTATGGCTACACCTTC CASSSLGKPYGYTF
few NA TRBJ1-1 TRBV6-1 TGTGCCAGCAGTGAATTTCCCAGGGGAGAGGGCACTGAAGCTTTCTTT CASSEFPRGEGTEAFF
few NA TRBJ1-2 TRBV11-3 TGTGCCAGCAGACCCCGGGGCTCTAACTATGGCTACACCTTC CASRPRGSNYGYTF
few TRBD1 TRBJ1-4 TRBV15 TGTGCCACCAGCAGAGCCGGGACAGGGGCCTCAACTAATGAAAAACTGTTTTTT CATSRAGTGASTNEKLFF
few NA TRBJ2-2 TRBV9 TGTGCCAGCAGCCGTATAGCGAACACCGGGGAGCTGTTTTTT CASSRIANTGELFF
NA TRBD1 TRBJ2-3 TRBV7-8 TGTGCCAGCAGCTTAGCAGACAGGGGTATAGATACGCAGTATTTT CASSLADRGIDTQYF
NA TRBD2 TRBJ2-2 TRBV7-2 TGTGCCAGCAGCCCTCTAGCGGGCGTCAAGTCGAACACCGGGGAGCTGTTTTTT CASSPLAGVKSNTGELFF
few NA TRBJ2-1 TRBV6-2/TRBV6-3 TGTGCCAGCAGTTACTCATCTGGCAGGGCCTACAATGAGCAGTTCTTC CASSYSSGRAYNEQFF
NA TRBD1 TRBJ2-7 TRBV6-2/TRBV6-3 TGTGCCAGCAGGCGGGACAGGATCGCCTACGAGCAGTACTTC CASRRDRIAYEQYF